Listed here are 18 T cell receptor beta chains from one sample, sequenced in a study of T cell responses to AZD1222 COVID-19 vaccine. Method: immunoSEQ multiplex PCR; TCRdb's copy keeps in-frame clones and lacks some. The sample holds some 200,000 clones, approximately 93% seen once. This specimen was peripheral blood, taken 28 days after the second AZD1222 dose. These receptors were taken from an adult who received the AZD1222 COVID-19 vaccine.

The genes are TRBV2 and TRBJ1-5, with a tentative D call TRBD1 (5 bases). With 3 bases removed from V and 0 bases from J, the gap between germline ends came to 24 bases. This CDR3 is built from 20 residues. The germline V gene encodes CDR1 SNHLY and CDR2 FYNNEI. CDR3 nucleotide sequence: TGTGCCAGCAGTGAGAGGTTCAGGGTAGCTCAATCCTATAGCAATCAGCCCCAGCATTTT. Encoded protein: CASSERFRVAQSYSNQPQHF. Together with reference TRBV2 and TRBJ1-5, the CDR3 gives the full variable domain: EPEVTQTPSHQVTQMGQEVILRCVPISNHLYFYWYRQILGQKVEFLVSFYNNEISEKSEIFDDQFSVERPDGSNFTLKIRSTKLEDSAMYFCASSERFRVAQSYSNQPQHFGDGTRLSIL.

In nucleotides, the CDR3 is TGCGCCAGCAGCCAAGTTGAGGATCAGCCCCAGCATTTT. Protein sequence: CASSQVEDQPQHF. The rearrangement uses TRBV4-1 and TRBJ1-5; D gene ambiguous. Looked up from germline, CDR1 is MGHRA and CDR2 is YSYEKL. Trimming pared 1 base from V and 5 bases from J, leaving 6 bases between. The CDR3 has 13 amino acids.

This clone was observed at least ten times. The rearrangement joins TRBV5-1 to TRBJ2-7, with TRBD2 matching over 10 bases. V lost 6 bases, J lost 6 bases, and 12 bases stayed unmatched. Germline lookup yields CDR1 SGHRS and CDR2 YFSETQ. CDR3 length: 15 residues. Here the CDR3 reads CASTSIAGGPSEQYF. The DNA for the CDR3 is TGCGCCAGCACCTCTATAGCGGGAGGTCCCTCCGAGCAGTACTTC.

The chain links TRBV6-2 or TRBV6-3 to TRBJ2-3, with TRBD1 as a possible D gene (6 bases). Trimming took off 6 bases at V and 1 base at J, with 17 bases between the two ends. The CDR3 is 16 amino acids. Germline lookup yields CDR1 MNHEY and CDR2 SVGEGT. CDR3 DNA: TGTGCCAGCAGCCCGATCGTCCCAGGGGGCACAGATACGCAGTATTTT. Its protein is CASSPIVPGGTDTQYF.

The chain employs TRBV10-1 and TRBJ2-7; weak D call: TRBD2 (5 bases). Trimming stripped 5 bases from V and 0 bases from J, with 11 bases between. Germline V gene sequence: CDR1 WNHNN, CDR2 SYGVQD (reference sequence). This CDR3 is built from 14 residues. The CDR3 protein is CASSREHGSYEQYF. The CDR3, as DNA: TGCGCCAGCAGTAGGGAGCACGGCTCCTACGAGCAGTACTTC.

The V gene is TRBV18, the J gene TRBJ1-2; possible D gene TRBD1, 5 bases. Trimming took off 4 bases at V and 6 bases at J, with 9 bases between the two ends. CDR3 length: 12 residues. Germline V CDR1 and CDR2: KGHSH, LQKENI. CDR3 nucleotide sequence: TGTGCCAGCTCACTCCAGGGAAATGGCTACACCTTC. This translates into CASSLQGNGYTF.

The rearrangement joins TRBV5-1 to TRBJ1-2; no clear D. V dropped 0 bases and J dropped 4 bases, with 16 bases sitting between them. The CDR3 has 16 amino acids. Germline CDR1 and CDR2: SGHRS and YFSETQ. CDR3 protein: CASSLANPGQSYGYTF. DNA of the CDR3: TGCGCCAGCAGCTTGGCCAATCCCGGCCAGTCCTATGGCTACACCTTC.

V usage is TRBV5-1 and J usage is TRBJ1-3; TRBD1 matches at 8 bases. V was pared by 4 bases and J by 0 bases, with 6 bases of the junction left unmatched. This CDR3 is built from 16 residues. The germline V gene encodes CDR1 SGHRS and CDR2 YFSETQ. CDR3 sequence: CASSTRGLDSGNTIYF. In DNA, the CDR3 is TGCGCCAGCAGCACCAGGGGGCTCGACTCTGGAAACACCATATATTTT.

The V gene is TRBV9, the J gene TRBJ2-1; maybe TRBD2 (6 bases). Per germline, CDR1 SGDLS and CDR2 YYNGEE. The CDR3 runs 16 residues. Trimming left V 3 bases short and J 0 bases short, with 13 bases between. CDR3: CASSGGTSSSYNEQFF. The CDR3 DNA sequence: TGTGCCAGCAGCGGCGGGACCTCATCCTCCTACAATGAGCAGTTCTTC. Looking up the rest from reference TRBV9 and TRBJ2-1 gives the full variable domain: DSGVTQTPKHLITATGQRVTLRCSPRSGDLSVYWYQQSLDQGLQFLIQYYNGEERAKGNILERFSAQQFPDLHSELNLSSLELGDSALYFCASSGGTSSSYNEQFFGPGTRLTVL.

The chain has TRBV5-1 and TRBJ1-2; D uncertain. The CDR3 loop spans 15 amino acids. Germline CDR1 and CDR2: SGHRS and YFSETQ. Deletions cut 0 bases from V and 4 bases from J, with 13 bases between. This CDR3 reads CASSLEGSLTYGYTF. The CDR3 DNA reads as TGCGCCAGCAGCTTGGAGGGCAGCCTTACCTATGGCTACACCTTC.

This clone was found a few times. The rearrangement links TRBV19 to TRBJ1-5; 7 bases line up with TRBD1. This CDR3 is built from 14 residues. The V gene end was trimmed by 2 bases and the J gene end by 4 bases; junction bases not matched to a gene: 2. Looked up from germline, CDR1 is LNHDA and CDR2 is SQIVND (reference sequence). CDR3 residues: CASSISGGNQPQHF. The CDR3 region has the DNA TGTGCCAGTAGTATATCAGGGGGTAATCAGCCCCAGCATTTT.

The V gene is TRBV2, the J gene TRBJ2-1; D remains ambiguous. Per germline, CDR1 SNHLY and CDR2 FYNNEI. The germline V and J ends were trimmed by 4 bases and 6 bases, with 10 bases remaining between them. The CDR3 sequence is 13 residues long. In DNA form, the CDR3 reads TGTGCCAGCAGTGGATCCCCAGCCAATGAGCAGTTCTTC. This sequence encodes CASSGSPANEQFF.

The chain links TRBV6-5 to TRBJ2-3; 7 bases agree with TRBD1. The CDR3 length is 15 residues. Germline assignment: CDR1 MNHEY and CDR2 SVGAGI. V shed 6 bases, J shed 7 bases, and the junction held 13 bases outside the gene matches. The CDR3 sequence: CASRTVPGGGNTQYF. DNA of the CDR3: TGTGCCAGCAGGACCGTTCCAGGGGGTGGCAATACGCAGTATTTT.

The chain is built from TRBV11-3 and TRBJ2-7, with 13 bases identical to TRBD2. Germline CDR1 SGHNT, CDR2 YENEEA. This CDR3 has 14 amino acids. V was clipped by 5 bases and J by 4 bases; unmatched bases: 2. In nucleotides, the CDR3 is TGTGCCAGCAGCCAGGGACTAGCGGGATACGAGCAGTACTTC. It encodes CASSQGLAGYEQYF. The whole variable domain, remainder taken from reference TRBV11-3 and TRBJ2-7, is EAGVVQSPRYKIIEKKQPVAFWCNPISGHNTLYWYLQNLGQGPELLIRYENEEAVDDSQLPKDRFSAERLKGVDSTLKIQPAELGDSAVYLCASSQGLAGYEQYFGPGTRLTVT.

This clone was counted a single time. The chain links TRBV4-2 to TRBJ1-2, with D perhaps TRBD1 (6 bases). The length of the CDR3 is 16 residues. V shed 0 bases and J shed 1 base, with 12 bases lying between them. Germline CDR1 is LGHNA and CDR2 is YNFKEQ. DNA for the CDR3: TGTGCCAGCAGCCAAGAGGGGAGAGGGGGTAACTATGGCTACACCTTC. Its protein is CASSQEGRGGNYGYTF.

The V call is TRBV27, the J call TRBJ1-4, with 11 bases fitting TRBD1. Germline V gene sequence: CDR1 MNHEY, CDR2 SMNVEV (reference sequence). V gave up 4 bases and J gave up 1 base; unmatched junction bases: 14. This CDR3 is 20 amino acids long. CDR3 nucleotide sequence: TGTGCCAGCAGTTCCTCCCGAGGAAGGGACAGGGGGGTAACTAATGAAAAACTGTTTTTT. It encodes CASSSSRGRDRGVTNEKLFF.

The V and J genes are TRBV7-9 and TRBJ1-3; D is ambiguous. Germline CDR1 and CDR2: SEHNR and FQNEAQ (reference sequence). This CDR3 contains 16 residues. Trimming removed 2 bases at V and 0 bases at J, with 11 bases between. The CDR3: CASSLWEGSSGNTIYF. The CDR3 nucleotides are TGTGCCAGCAGCTTATGGGAGGGCTCCTCTGGAAACACCATATATTTT.

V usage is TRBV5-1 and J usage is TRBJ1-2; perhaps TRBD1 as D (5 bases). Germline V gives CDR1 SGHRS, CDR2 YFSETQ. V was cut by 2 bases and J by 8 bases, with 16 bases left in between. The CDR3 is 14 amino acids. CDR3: CASSFGGIEAGYTF. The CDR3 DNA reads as TGCGCCAGCAGCTTTGGGGGAATCGAGGCGGGCTACACCTTC.